This TCR beta chain was identified in a study of early T cells in non-severe SARS-CoV-2 infection. Study-level background: From unsorted whole blood, bulk RNA was sequenced, and the chains remained unpaired. Whole-study findings and limits: Matches to VDJdb favored anti-spike CD8 responses and missed private and CD4 specificities.

In the library, individual cDNA molecules carried attached unique molecular identifiers. Each CDR3 protein gets one entry after TCRdb re-called the 5' RACE reads with MiXCR. Of about 36,000 distinct CDR3 sequences listed, roughly 9.9% are singletons. This clonotype was observed a handful of times. As yet, its antigen is unknown. The germline V gene encodes CDR1 SGHRS and CDR2 YFSETQ. V was clipped by 4 bases and J by 1 base; unmatched bases: 1. There are 14 residues in the CDR3. Sequencing was done on a sample of whole blood. This chain links TRBV5-1 with TRBJ2-2; 7 bases are a match to TRBD1. This receptor was identified in an adult who was a healthcare worker with PCR-confirmed SARS-CoV-2 infection or an uninfected control (not recorded which). For the CDR3, the DNA is TGCGCCAGCAGCCCAGGGGGGAACACCGGGGAGCTGTTTTTT. It translates to CASSPGGNTGELFF.